This T cell receptor beta chain was captured in a study of CD8 T cells in Susac syndrome. After extraction with the RNeasy kit, roughly 0.45 to 1 ug of the RNA was reverse transcribed using random hexamers. TCR beta CDR3 was amplified by immunoSEQ covering 54 Vbeta and 13 Jbeta. TCRdb reprocessed the immunoSEQ multiplex PCR reads with MiXCR, giving one entry per CDR3 protein. The data contain around 70,000 distinct CDR3 sequences, over 85% of them singletons. Germline V gene sequence: CDR1 SGDLS, CDR2 YYNGEE. Unmatched junction bases numbered 8, after V lost 10 bases and J lost 3 bases. This CDR3 has 14 residues.

The gene calls are TRBV9 and TRBJ2-2, with 8 bases aligning to TRBD2. The specimen sequenced was CD8+ T cells from PBMCs. This clonotype originated in a human donor with multiple sclerosis. The CDR3 sequence: CAGSTSVDTGELFF. The DNA of the CDR3 is TGTGCCGGCTCGACTAGCGTAGACACCGGGGAGCTGTTTTTT.